This T cell receptor (beta chain) came from a study of blood T cells in healthy people across ages. Study-level background: T cells yielded about one barcoded beta molecule per two cells through template switching. The study, taken as a whole, reports: More naive CD4+ cells and higher diversity marked long-lived donors relative to aged donors.

In this sample, this clonotype turned up a few times. Its antigen is currently unknown. CDR1 MDHEN and CDR2 SYDVKM come from the germline V gene. The CDR3 consists of 15 residues. With 8 bases clipped from V and 0 bases from J, the junction kept 4 bases outside the gene matches. The use of a sample-barcoded 5' primer and a J-beta primer mix characterized a second PCR of about 7 to 12 cycles. The template-switch adaptor was a 5' adaptor with 12 random nucleotides. It tagged each cDNA molecule. Sequencing of every sample gave 2.5 million or more CDR3-containing paired-end reads. One entry per CDR3 protein, called by TCRdb with MiXCR from the 5' RACE reads. The top ten clones hold 23% of a sample with fewer than 2,000,000 distinct CDR3 sequences, 35% to 50% of them seen once.

This clonotype originated in a human donor in good health. The chain employs TRBV28 and TRBJ2-5; 12 bases are shared with TRBD2. Sequencing was done on a sample of blood. In DNA, the CDR3 is TGTGCCAGCCAACTAGCGGGGGGAAACCAAGAGACCCAGTACTTC. Translation: CASQLAGGNQETQYF.